The clone carrying this TCR beta chain occurred a few times. Sequencing was performed with immunoSEQ multiplex PCR; in TCRdb, only in-frame clones are kept and a portion is missing. The repertoire holds tens of thousands of clones, with roughly 94% as singletons. V lost 4 bases, J lost 4 bases, and 7 bases stayed unmatched. This CDR3 contains 16 residues. Germline lookup yields CDR1 MGHDK and CDR2 SYGVNS. This sample is part of a study of technical replicates of blood from several donors. The source is a human donor in good health. Input material: T cells isolated from PBMCs. The rearrangement joins TRBV25-1 to TRBJ1-5; 10 bases are shared with TRBD1. The DNA of the CDR3 is TGTGCCAGCAGTGGCTACCCGGGACAGGGGAATCAGCCCCAGCATTTT. Translation: CASSGYPGQGNQPQHF.